A single sample is the source of the 13 T cell receptor beta chains below, sequenced in a study of T cell repertoires in cytomegalovirus infection. TCRdb re-derived calls from the reads in MiXCR, one entry per CDR3 protein. The sample has about 80,000 distinct CDR3 sequences; around 3.4% are singletons. The sequencing input was PBMCs. The receptors come from a human donor in good health (CMV status not recorded). Some clones in this sample may be carry-over from other donors' samples.

This clonotype showed up many times. The chain couples TRBV9 to TRBJ2-1; no clear D. This CDR3 is 9 amino acids long. V was cut by 7 bases and J by 9 bases, with 5 bases left in between. Germline V gives CDR1 SGDLS, CDR2 YYNGEE. The CDR3 sequence is CASGGEQFF. In nucleotides, the CDR3 is TGTGCCAGCGGCGGTGAGCAGTTCTTC.

This clonotype was counted at least ten times. The rearrangement joins TRBV28 to TRBJ1-2; no reliable D call. This CDR3 contains 14 residues. Germline CDR1 and CDR2: MDHEN and SYDVKM. Trimming cost V 3 bases and J 0 bases, with 8 bases left between them. CDR3 nucleotides: TGTGCCAGCAGTTTGGGGAATTCTAACTATGGCTACACCTTC. Amino acids: CASSLGNSNYGYTF.

This clonotype was detected many times. The chain has TRBV6-2 or TRBV6-3 and TRBJ2-7; no clear D. This CDR3 has 11 residues. The V and J ends lost 5 bases and 2 bases respectively, with 4 bases between them. Germline V CDR1 and CDR2: MNHEY, SVGEGT. The CDR3: CASSMTYEQYF. In DNA, the CDR3 is TGTGCCAGCAGTATGACCTACGAGCAGTACTTC.

The sample holds many counts of this clonotype. V is TRBV29-1 and J is TRBJ1-2, with D hard to call. Looked up from germline, CDR1 is SQVTM and CDR2 is ANQGSEA. The CDR3 covers 13 residues. V dropped 4 bases and J dropped 6 bases, with 15 bases sitting between them. Written as DNA, the CDR3 is TGCAGCGTTGGTAGTGGCGGACTTGATGGCTACACCTTC. Its translation is CSVGSGGLDGYTF.

This clonotype was detected many times. This chain connects TRBV7-9 to TRBJ2-2; D may be TRBD2 (6 bases). This CDR3 is 13 amino acids long. The germline CDR1 and CDR2 sequences are SEHNR and FQNEAQ (reference sequence). V dropped 11 bases and J dropped 2 bases, with 12 bases sitting between them. CDR3 protein: CAAGPLNTGELFF. The CDR3 DNA reads TGTGCCGCGGGACCCCTTAACACCGGGGAGCTGTTTTTT.

This clonotype was recorded at least ten times. The genes are TRBV20-1 and TRBJ2-1; TRBD1 aligns across 9 bases. The length of the CDR3 is 13 residues. The V and J ends lost 3 bases and 12 bases, in that order; junction bases with no gene match: 9. Germline V gene sequence: CDR1 DFQATT, CDR2 SNEGSKA (reference sequence). DNA for the CDR3: TGCAGTGCTAGCGGAGGGACAGGGAGACCGCAGTTCTTC. Translating gives CSASGGTGRPQFF.

Ten or more counts support this clonotype. The V gene is TRBV7-2, the J gene TRBJ2-5, with TRBD1 identical over 8 bases. The CDR3 consists of 15 residues. CDR1 SGHTA and CDR2 FQGNSA come from the germline V gene. The V and J ends lost 3 bases and 5 bases, in that order; junction bases with no gene match: 8. CDR3 protein: CASSFNQGAEETQYF. The CDR3 DNA reads TGTGCCAGCAGCTTTAACCAGGGGGCAGAGGAGACCCAGTACTTC.

This clonotype was recorded many times. This rearrangement joins TRBV6-2 or TRBV6-3 to TRBJ2-7, with 8 bases aligning to TRBD2. The CDR3 totals 14 residues. CDR1 and CDR2 from the germline V gene are MNHEY and SVGEGT. The ends lost 6 bases at V and 5 bases at J; junction bases unmatched: 9. The CDR3 is CASSQPGGHNEQYF. CDR3 nucleotides: TGTGCCAGCAGCCAACCGGGAGGGCACAACGAGCAGTACTTC.

This clonotype was found many times. V is TRBV7-9 and J is TRBJ2-7, with D possibly TRBD2 on 5 matching bases. The germline V gene has CDR1 SEHNR and CDR2 FQNEAQ (reference sequence). The CDR3 is made up of 11 amino acids. Trimming took 5 bases from V and 7 from J, leaving 9 bases between them. The CDR3 sequence is CASSKQREQYF. The CDR3 DNA sequence: TGTGCCAGCAGCAAGCAGCGGGAGCAGTACTTC.

The gene calls are TRBV5-4 and TRBJ2-7, with D tentatively TRBD2 (7 bases). Per the germline V gene, CDR1 is SGHNT and CDR2 is YYREEE (reference sequence). V was clipped by 3 bases and J by 7 bases, with 11 bases between them. The CDR3 has 12 residues. The CDR3 loop is CASSWGGGEQYF. In DNA, the CDR3 is TGTGCCAGCAGCTGGGGGGGCGGGGAGCAGTACTTC. Together with reference TRBV5-4 and TRBJ2-7, the CDR3 gives the full variable domain: ETGVTQSPTHLIKTRGQQVTLRCSSQSGHNTVSWYQQALGQGPQFIFQYYREEENGRGNFPPRFSGLQFPNYSSELNVNALELDDSALYLCASSWGGGEQYFGPGTRLTVT.

Remarks on this clonotype: A read error may explain this, as a much larger clone is one base away. The chain carries TRBV7-9 and TRBJ2-1, with D unresolved. The CDR3 runs to 13 residues. In germline, CDR1 is SEHNR, CDR2 FQNEAQ (reference sequence). The CDR3 DNA sequence: TGTGCCAGCAGCTCTGGATGGGTTAATGAGCGGTTCTTC. It yields the protein CASSSGWVNERFF. Full variable domain (outside the CDR3, taken from reference TRBV7-9 and TRBJ2-1): DTGVSQNPRHKITKRGQNVTFRCDPISEHNRLYWYRQTLGQGPEFLTYFQNEAQLEKSRLLSDRFSAERPKGSFSTLEIQRTEQGDSAMYLCASSSGWVNERFFGPGTRLTVL.

This clonotype has ten or more counts. This sequence joins TRBV7-2 and TRBJ2-1; the match to TRBD1 covers 7 bases. The CDR3 runs 15 residues. J lost 2 bases, V lost 4 bases, and 5 bases had no gene match. Looked up from germline, CDR1 is SGHTA and CDR2 is FQGNSA. DNA for the CDR3: TGTGCCAGCAGCTATAGGACAGGCCCCTACAATGAGCAGTTCTTC. Its protein is CASSYRTGPYNEQFF.

This clonotype was found many times. The genes are TRBV20-1 and TRBJ1-1, with D unclear. V gave up 0 bases and J gave up 2 bases, with 7 bases separating them. Looked up from germline, CDR1 is DFQATT and CDR2 is SNEGSKA (reference sequence). This CDR3 has 13 amino acids. As DNA, the CDR3 is TGCAGTGCTAGAGAAGCCCGCAACACTGAAGCTTTCTTT. This encodes CSAREARNTEAFF.